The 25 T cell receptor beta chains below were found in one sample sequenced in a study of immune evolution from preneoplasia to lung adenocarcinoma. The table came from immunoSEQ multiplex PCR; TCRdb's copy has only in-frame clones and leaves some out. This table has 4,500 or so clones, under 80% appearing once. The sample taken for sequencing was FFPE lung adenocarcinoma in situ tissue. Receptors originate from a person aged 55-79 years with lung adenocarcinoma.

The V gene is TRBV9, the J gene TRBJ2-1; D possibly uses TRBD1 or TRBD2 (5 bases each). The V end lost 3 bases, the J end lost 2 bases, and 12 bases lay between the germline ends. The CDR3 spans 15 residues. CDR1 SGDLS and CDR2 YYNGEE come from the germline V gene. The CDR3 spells CASSDTGTPYNEQFF. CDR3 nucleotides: TGTGCCAGCAGCGATACCGGGACCCCCTACAATGAGCAGTTCTTC. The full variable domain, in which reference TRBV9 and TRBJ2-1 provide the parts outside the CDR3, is DSGVTQTPKHLITATGQRVTLRCSPRSGDLSVYWYQQSLDQGLQFLIQYYNGEERAKGNILERFSAQQFPDLHSELNLSSLELGDSALYFCASSDTGTPYNEQFFGPGTRLTVL.

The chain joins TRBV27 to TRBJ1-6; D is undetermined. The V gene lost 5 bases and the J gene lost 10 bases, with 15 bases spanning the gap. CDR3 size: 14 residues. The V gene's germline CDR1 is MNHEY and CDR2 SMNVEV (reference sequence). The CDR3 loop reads CASSPRERRSPLHF. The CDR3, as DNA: TGTGCCAGCAGTCCCCGGGAAAGACGGTCACCCCTCCACTTT.

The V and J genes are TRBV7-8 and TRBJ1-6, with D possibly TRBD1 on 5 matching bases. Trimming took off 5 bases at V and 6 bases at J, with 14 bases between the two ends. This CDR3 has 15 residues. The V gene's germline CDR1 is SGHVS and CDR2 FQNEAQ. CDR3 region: CASSSELGGNSPLHF. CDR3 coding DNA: TGTGCCAGCAGCAGTGAACTCGGGGGTAATTCACCCCTCCACTTT.

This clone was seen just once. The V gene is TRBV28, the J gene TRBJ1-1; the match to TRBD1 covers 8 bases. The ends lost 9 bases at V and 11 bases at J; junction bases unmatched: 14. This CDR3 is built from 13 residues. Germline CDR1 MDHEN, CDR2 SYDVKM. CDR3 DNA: TGTGCCAGTCGGACAGGGAAGCGGCCCGCCGCTTTCTTT. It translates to CASRTGKRPAAFF. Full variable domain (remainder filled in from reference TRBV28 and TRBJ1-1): DVKVTQSSRYLVKRTGEKVFLECVQDMDHENMFWYRQDPGLGLRLIYFSYDVKMKEKGDIPEGYSVSREKKERFSLILESASTNQTSMYLCASRTGKRPAAFFGQGTRLTVV.

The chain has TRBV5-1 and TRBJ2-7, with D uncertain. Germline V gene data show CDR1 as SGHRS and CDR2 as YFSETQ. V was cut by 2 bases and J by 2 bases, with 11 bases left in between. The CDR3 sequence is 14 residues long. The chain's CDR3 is CASSFAWSTYEQYF. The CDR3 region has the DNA TGCGCCAGCAGCTTTGCTTGGTCCACCTACGAGCAGTACTTC.

In DNA, the CDR3 is TGCGCCAGCAGCCAATTTCCCGGGGGTCGGGAGACCCAGTACTTC. This gives the protein CASSQFPGGRETQYF. The chain carries TRBV4-3 and TRBJ2-5; D may be TRBD2 (6 bases). This CDR3 has 15 residues. V lost 2 bases and J 5 bases, leaving 15 bases between the germline ends. CDR1 is LGHNA and CDR2 is YSLEER in the germline V gene.

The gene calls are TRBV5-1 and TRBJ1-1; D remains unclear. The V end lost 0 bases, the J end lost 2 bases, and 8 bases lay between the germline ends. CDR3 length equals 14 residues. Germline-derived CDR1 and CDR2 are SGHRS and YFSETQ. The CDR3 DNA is TGCGCCAGCAGCTTGGGCCCCCTTAACACTGAAGCTTTCTTT. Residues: CASSLGPLNTEAFF.

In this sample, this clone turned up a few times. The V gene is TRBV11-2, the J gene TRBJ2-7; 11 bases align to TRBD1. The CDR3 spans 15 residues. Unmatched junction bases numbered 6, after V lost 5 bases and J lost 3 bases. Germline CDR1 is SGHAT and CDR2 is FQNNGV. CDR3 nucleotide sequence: TGTGCCAGCAGCACAGGACAGGGGGCAAACTACGAGCAGTACTTC. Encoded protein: CASSTGQGANYEQYF.

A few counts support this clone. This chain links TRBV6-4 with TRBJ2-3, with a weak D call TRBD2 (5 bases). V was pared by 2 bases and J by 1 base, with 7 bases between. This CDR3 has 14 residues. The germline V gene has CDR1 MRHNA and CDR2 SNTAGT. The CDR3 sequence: CASSDIGGTDTQYF. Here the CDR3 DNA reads TGTGCCAGCAGTGACATCGGGGGCACAGATACGCAGTATTTT.

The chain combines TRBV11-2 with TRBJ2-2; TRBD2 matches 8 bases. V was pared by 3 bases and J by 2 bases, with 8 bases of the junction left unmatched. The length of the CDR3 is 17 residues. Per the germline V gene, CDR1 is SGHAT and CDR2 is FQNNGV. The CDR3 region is CASSLGPRGGNTGELFF. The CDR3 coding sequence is TGTGCCAGCAGCTTGGGCCCTCGGGGGGGTAACACCGGGGAGCTGTTTTTT. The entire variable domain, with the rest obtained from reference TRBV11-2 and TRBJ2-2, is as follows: EAGVAQSPRYKIIEKRQSVAFWCNPISGHATLYWYQQILGQGPKLLIQFQNNGVVDDSQLPKDRFSAERLKGVDSTLKIQPAKLEDSAVYLCASSLGPRGGNTGELFFGEGSRLTVL.

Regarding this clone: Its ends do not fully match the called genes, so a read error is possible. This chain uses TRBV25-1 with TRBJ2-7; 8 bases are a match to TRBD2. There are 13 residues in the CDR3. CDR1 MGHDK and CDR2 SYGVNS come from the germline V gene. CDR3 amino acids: CASGRGGSYEQYF. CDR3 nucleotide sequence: TGTGCCAGCGGCCGGGGGGGGTCCTACGAGCAGTATTTC.

CDR3 sequence (DNA): TGCGCCAGCAGCTGGACAGGGGTAGGGGACGAGCAGTACTTC. Protein product: CASSWTGVGDEQYF. This rearrangement joins TRBV5-1 to TRBJ2-7; 9 nucleotides align to TRBD1. The CDR3 sequence is 14 residues long. CDR1 is SGHRS, CDR2 YFSETQ, per germline. The J segment lost 5 bases and the V segment lost 3 bases, leaving 6 bases of the junction unmatched.

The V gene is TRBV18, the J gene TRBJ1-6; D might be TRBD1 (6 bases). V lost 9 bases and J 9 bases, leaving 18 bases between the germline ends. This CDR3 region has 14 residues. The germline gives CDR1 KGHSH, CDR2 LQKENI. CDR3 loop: CASWDGGGGSPLHF. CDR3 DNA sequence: TGTGCCAGTTGGGATGGCGGAGGGGGTTCACCCCTCCACTTT.

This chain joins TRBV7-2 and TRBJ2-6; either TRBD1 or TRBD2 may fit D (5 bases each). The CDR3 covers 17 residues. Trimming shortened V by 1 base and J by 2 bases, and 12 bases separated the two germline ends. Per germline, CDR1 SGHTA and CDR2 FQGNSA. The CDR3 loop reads CASSLVAGSAGANVLTF. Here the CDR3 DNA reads TGTGCCAGCAGCTTAGTGGCAGGGAGCGCTGGGGCCAACGTCCTGACTTTC.

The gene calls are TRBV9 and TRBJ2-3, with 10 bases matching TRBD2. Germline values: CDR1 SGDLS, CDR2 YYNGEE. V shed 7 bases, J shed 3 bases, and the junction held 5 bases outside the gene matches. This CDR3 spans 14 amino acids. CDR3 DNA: TGTGCCAGCGAGCGGGGGGGCCAGACAGATACGCAGTATTTT. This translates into CASERGGQTDTQYF. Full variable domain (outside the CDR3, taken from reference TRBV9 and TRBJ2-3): DSGVTQTPKHLITATGQRVTLRCSPRSGDLSVYWYQQSLDQGLQFLIQYYNGEERAKGNILERFSAQQFPDLHSELNLSSLELGDSALYFCASERGGQTDTQYFGPGTRLTVL.

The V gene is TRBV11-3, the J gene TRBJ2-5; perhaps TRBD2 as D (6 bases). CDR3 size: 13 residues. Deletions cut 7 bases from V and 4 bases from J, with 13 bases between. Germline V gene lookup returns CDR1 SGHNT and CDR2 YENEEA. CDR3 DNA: TGTGCCAGCAACCCAGCCGGGGGAGAGACCCAGTACTTC. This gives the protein CASNPAGGETQYF.

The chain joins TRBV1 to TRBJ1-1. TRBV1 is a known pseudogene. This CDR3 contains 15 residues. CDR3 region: CTSSQGGGQTTEAFF. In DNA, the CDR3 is TGCACCAGCAGCCAAGGGGGGGGGCAGACCACTGAAGCTTTCTTT.

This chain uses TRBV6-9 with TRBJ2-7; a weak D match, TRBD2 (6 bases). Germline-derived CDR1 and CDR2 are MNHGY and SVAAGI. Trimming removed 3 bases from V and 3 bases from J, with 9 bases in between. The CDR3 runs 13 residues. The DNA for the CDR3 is TGTGCCAGCAGTTACGGCGGGGTCTACGAGCAGTACTTC. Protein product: CASSYGGVYEQYF.

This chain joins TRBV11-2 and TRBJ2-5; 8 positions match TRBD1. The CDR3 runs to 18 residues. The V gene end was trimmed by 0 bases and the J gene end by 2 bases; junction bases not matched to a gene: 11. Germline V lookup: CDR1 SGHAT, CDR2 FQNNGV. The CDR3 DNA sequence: TGTGCCAGCAGCTTAGATTCCCAGGGGGCGAGGTGGCAAGAGACCCAGTACTTC. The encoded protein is CASSLDSQGARWQETQYF.

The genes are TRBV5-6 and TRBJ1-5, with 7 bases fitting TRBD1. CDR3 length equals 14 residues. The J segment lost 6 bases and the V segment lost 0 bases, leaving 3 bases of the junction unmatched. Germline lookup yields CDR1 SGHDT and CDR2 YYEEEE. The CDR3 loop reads CASSLGQGVQPQHF. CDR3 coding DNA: TGTGCCAGCAGCTTGGGTCAGGGGGTTCAGCCCCAGCATTTT.

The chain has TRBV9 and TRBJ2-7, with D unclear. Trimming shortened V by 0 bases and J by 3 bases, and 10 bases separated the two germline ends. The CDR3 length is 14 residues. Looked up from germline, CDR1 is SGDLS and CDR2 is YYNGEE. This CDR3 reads CASSVAPAYYEQYF. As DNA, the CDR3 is TGTGCCAGCAGCGTAGCTCCTGCCTACTACGAGCAGTACTTC. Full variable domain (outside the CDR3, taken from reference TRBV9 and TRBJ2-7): DSGVTQTPKHLITATGQRVTLRCSPRSGDLSVYWYQQSLDQGLQFLIQYYNGEERAKGNILERFSAQQFPDLHSELNLSSLELGDSALYFCASSVAPAYYEQYFGPGTRLTVT.

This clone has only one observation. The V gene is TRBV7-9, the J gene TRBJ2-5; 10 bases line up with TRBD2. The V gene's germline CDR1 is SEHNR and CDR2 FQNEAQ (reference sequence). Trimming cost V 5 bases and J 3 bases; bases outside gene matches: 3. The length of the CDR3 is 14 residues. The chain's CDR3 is CASSLLAGEETQYF. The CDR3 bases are TGTGCCAGCAGCCTCCTAGCGGGGGAAGAGACCCAGTACTTC.

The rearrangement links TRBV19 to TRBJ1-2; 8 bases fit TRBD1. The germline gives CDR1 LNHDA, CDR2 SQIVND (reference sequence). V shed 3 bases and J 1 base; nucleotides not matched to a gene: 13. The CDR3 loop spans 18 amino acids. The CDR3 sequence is CASSIFDFGQGSNYGYTF. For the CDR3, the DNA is TGTGCCAGTAGTATTTTCGACTTCGGACAGGGAAGTAACTATGGCTACACCTTC.

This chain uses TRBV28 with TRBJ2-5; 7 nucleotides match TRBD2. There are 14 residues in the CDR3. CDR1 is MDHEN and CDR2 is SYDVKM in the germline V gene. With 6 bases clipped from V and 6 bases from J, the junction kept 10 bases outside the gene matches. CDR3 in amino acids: CASSSPRGVQTQYF. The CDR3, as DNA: TGTGCCAGCAGCTCCCCCCGGGGGGTCCAGACCCAGTACTTC. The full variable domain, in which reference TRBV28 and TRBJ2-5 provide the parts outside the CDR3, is DVKVTQSSRYLVKRTGEKVFLECVQDMDHENMFWYRQDPGLGLRLIYFSYDVKMKEKGDIPEGYSVSREKKERFSLILESASTNQTSMYLCASSSPRGVQTQYFGPGTRLLVL.

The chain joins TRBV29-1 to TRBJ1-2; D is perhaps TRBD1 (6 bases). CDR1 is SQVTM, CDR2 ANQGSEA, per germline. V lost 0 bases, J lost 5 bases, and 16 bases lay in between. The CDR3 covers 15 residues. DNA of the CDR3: TGCAGCGTTGAAGATCGAGCCAGAGGGGGTTATGGCTACACCTTC. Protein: CSVEDRARGGYGYTF.